This passage covers 18 T cell receptor beta chains from one sample sequenced in a study of T cell repertoires in cytomegalovirus infection. One entry per CDR3 protein, called by TCRdb with MiXCR from the reads. Among roughly 280,000 distinct CDR3 sequences listed, approximately 22% were seen once. The antigens these receptors bind are not known. Sample: cultured PBMCs, taken from culture after CMV antigen stimulation. All receptors come from a human donor in good health (CMV status not recorded). Some clones in this sample may be carry-over from other donors' samples.

CDR3 loop: CATSDPGTPNTEAFF. In nucleotides, the CDR3 is TGTGCCACCAGTGATCCCGGGACACCGAACACTGAAGCTTTCTTT. The J gene is TRBJ1-1, the V gene TRBV24-1; D might be TRBD1 (6 bases). The germline CDR1 and CDR2 sequences are KGHDR and SFDVKD. Trimming took off 3 bases at V and 1 base at J, with 11 bases between the two ends. The CDR3 totals 15 residues.

This clonotype has more than one count but fewer than ten. This chain connects TRBV20-1 to TRBJ1-6; D is ambiguous. This CDR3 has 14 amino acids. V lost 4 bases and J lost 0, with 7 bases in between. From germline, CDR1 is DFQATT and CDR2 SNEGSKA (reference sequence). The CDR3 here is CSAMISSYNSPLHF. The CDR3 nucleotides read TGCAGTGCTATGATATCCTCCTATAATTCACCCCTCCACTTT.

The V gene is TRBV27, the J gene TRBJ2-6; D gene unclear. Trimming removed 5 bases from V and 2 bases from J, with 10 bases in between. The length of the CDR3 is 15 residues. Per the germline V gene, CDR1 is MNHEY and CDR2 is SMNVEV (reference sequence). The CDR3 sequence: CASSSSSPGANVLTF. CDR3 in DNA: TGTGCCAGCAGTAGCTCAAGTCCTGGGGCCAACGTCCTGACTTTC.

This clonotype was observed a handful of times. The chain has TRBV28 and TRBJ1-5; tentatively, D is TRBD1 (5 bases). V lost 7 bases and J 4 bases, leaving 14 bases between the germline ends. The CDR3 runs 14 residues. Germline loops: CDR1 MDHEN, CDR2 SYDVKM. The DNA for the CDR3 is TGTGCCAGCACCGAGGGGTGGGGAAATCAGCCCCAGCATTTT. Its translation: CASTEGWGNQPQHF.

This clonotype was counted only a few times. The chain links TRBV12-3 or TRBV12-4 to TRBJ2-3; 7 bases align to TRBD2. The CDR3 loop spans 15 amino acids. J was trimmed by 2 bases and V by 6 bases; bases with no gene match: 8. In nucleotides, the CDR3 is TGTGCCAGCAGCCTCCAGGGACTACCCACAGATACGCAGTATTTT. Protein product: CASSLQGLPTDTQYF.

V gene TRBV7-2 combines with J gene TRBJ1-1; D is unclear. Germline V CDR1 and CDR2: SGHTA, FQGNSA. The V and J ends lost 0 bases and 3 bases respectively, with 8 bases between them. The CDR3 consists of 14 residues. The CDR3 loop reads CASSLAVWDTEAFF. For the CDR3, the DNA is TGTGCCAGCAGCTTAGCCGTTTGGGACACTGAAGCTTTCTTT.

This clonotype was seen a few times. This CDR3 is CSARRGLFYEQYF. Written as DNA, the CDR3 is TGCAGTGCTAGACGGGGACTATTCTACGAGCAGTACTTC. The J gene is TRBJ2-7, the V gene TRBV20-1, with 7 bases aligning to TRBD2. Germline CDR1 reads DFQATT; CDR2 reads SNEGSKA (reference sequence). This CDR3 spans 13 amino acids. V shed 2 bases, J shed 3 bases, and the junction held 4 bases outside the gene matches.

In this sample, this clonotype turned up many times. The chain is built from TRBV7-9 and TRBJ2-5; TRBD1 aligns across 10 bases. J was trimmed by 5 bases and V by 5 bases; bases with no gene match: 8. The V gene's germline CDR1 is SEHNR and CDR2 FQNEAQ (reference sequence). The CDR3 is made up of 15 amino acids. The CDR3 coding sequence is TGTGCCAGCAGCCCCGGGACAGGGGCTTGGGAGACCCAGTACTTC. Amino acids: CASSPGTGAWETQYF.

This chain joins TRBV7-3 and TRBJ2-1, with 9 bases identical to TRBD1. V lost 2 bases, J lost 8 bases, and 7 bases stayed unmatched. The CDR3 totals 15 residues. Germline assignment: CDR1 SGHTA and CDR2 FQGTGA. The CDR3 DNA follows: TGTGCCAGCAGCTTAGTGGGACAGGGTGGCGATGAGCAGTTCTTC. Amino acids: CASSLVGQGGDEQFF.

This clonotype was observed a few times. The chain is built from TRBV7-2 and TRBJ2-7; D remains ambiguous. CDR3 size: 14 residues. V dropped 1 base and J dropped 2 bases, with 9 bases sitting between them. Germline loops: CDR1 SGHTA, CDR2 FQGNSA. The chain's CDR3 is CASSLVADAYEQYF. The CDR3 DNA reads as TGTGCCAGCAGCTTAGTCGCAGACGCCTACGAGCAGTACTTC.

This clonotype has more than one count but fewer than ten. An end of the junction does not agree with germline; a read error may underlie this. This sequence joins TRBV10-3 and TRBJ2-5; no clear D. Germline assignment: CDR1 ENHRY and CDR2 SYGVKD. This CDR3 spans 13 amino acids. DNA of the CDR3: TGTGCCATCAAGGCCCCCAACCAAGAAACCCAGTACTTC. Translation: CAIKAPNQETQYF.

This clonotype was counted many times. The chain has TRBV11-2 and TRBJ1-5; D not certain. CDR3 size: 13 residues. The V gene's germline CDR1 is SGHAT and CDR2 FQNNGV. V was clipped by 2 bases and J by 7 bases, with 9 bases between them. The CDR3 loop reads CASSLSDGQPQHF. The CDR3 DNA reads as TGTGCCAGCAGCTTAAGTGATGGACAGCCCCAGCATTTT.

There are a few counts of this clonotype. This chain joins TRBV6-2 or TRBV6-3 and TRBJ2-3, with 7 nucleotides matching TRBD2. The germline gives CDR1 MNHEY, CDR2 SVGEGT. V lost 6 bases, J lost 0 bases, and 3 bases stayed unmatched. This CDR3 has 14 residues. The CDR3 loop reads CASRGGSSTDTQYF. The CDR3 nucleotides read TGTGCCAGCAGGGGCGGGAGTAGCACAGATACGCAGTATTTT.

The chain couples TRBV20-1 to TRBJ1-5; the D gene is possibly TRBD1 (6 bases). With 6 bases removed from V and 5 bases from J, the gap between germline ends came to 14 bases. Per germline, CDR1 DFQATT and CDR2 SNEGSKA (reference sequence). The CDR3 spans 13 residues. This chain's CDR3 is CSATQGRDQPQHF. CDR3 sequence (DNA): TGCAGTGCCACGCAGGGGAGAGATCAGCCCCAGCATTTT.

This clonotype was observed a few times. V is TRBV5-1 and J is TRBJ2-1, with no clear D. Looked up from germline, CDR1 is SGHRS and CDR2 is YFSETQ. V lost 0 bases and J lost 8, with 9 bases in between. CDR3 length: 13 amino acids. DNA of the CDR3: TGCGCCAGCAGCTTGGCGTCCCAGTATGAGCAGTTCTTC. Its translation is CASSLASQYEQFF.

This clonotype was recorded a few times. The rearrangement joins TRBV9 to TRBJ2-2; D is uncertain. The V end lost 0 bases, the J end lost 0 bases, and 9 bases lay between the germline ends. The CDR3 sequence is 16 residues long. In germline, CDR1 is SGDLS, CDR2 YYNGEE. The CDR3 region is CASSVEGGANTGELFF. The CDR3 DNA sequence: TGTGCCAGCAGCGTAGAGGGCGGAGCGAACACCGGGGAGCTGTTTTTT.

This clonotype was observed a handful of times. The chain links TRBV6-5 to TRBJ2-1; D is tentatively TRBD1 or TRBD2 (5 bases each). The CDR3 spans 15 residues. Germline CDR1 and CDR2: MNHEY and SVGAGI. Trimming cost V 8 bases and J 6 bases, with 20 bases left between them. This CDR3 reads CASGTGLAIRNEQFF. The DNA for the CDR3 is TGTGCCAGCGGAACGGGGCTAGCAATCCGCAATGAGCAGTTCTTC.

The chain couples TRBV7-2 to TRBJ1-2; perhaps TRBD1 as D (6 bases). V shed 5 bases and J shed 13 bases, with 20 bases lying between them. Germline loops: CDR1 SGHTA, CDR2 FQGNSA. This CDR3 is 13 amino acids long. CDR3 region: CASSQRGIFSSTF. CDR3 in DNA: TGTGCCAGCAGCCAAAGGGGGATTTTTAGTTCCACCTTC. The full variable domain, in which reference TRBV7-2 and TRBJ1-2 provide the parts outside the CDR3, is GAGVSQSPSNKVTEKGKDVELRCDPISGHTALYWYRQSLGQGLEFLIYFQGNSAPDKSGLPSDRFSAERTGGSVSTLTIQRTQQEDSAVYLCASSQRGIFSSTFGSGTRLTVV.